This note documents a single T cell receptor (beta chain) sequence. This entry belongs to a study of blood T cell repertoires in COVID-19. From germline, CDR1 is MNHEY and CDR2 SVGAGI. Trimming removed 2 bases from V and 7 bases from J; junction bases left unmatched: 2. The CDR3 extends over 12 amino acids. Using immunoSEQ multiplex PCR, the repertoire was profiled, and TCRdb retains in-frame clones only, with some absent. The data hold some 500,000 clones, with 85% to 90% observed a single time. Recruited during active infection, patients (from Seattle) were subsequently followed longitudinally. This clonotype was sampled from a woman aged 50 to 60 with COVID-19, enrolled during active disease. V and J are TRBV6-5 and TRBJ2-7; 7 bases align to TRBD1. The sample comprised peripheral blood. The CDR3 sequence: CASSYRQGEQYF. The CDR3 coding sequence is TGTGCCAGCAGTTACCGACAGGGAGAGCAGTACTTC.